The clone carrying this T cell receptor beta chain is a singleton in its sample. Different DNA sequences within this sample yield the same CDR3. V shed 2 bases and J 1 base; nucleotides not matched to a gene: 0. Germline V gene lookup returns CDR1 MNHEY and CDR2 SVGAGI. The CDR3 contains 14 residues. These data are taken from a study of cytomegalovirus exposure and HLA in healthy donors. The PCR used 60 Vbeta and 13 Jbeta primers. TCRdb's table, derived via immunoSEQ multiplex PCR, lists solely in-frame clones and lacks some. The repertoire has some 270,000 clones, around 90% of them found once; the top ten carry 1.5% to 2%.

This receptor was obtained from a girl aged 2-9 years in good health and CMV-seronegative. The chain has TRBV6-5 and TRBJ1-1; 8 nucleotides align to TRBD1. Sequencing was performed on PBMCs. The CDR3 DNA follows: TGTGCCAGCAGTTACGGGACAGGGAACACTGAAGCTTTCTTT. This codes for CASSYGTGNTEAFF.